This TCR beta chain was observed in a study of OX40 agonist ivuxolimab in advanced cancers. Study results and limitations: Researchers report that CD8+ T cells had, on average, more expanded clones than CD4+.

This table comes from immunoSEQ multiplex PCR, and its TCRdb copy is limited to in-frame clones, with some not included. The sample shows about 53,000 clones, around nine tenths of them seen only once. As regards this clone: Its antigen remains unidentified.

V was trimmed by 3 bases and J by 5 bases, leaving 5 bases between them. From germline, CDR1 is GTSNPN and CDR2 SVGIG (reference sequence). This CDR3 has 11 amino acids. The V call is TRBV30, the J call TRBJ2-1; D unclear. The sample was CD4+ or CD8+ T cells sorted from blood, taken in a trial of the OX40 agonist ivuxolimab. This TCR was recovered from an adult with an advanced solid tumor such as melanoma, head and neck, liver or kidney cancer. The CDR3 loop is CAWSKNNEQFF. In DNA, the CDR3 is TGTGCCTGGAGCAAAAACAATGAGCAGTTCTTC.